This TCR beta chain was identified in a study of T cell responses to AZD1222 COVID-19 vaccine. Whole-study results and caveats: Spike regions recognized by vaccine-associated CD4 TCRs spanned the protein, led by 160-218 and 743-854. Repertoire samples came only from after the peak T cell response. White British ancestry dominated among donors, who included more females, and clonal diversity was possibly underestimated.

The CDR3 sequence is 14 residues long. Germline values: CDR1 SGHRS, CDR2 YFSETQ. V was cut by 0 bases and J by 3 bases, with 9 bases left in between. TCRdb's table, derived via immunoSEQ multiplex PCR, lists solely in-frame clones and lacks some. Of 95,000 to 150,000 clones listed, roughly 91% are singletons. In the case of this clone: What it binds is not known.

This specimen was peripheral blood, taken on day 0 of AZD1222 vaccination. This chain joins TRBV5-1 and TRBJ1-2, with D tentatively TRBD1 (6 bases). The TCR was taken from an adult in good health. CDR3 sequence reads: CASSLGQVDYGYTF. CDR3 sequence (DNA): TGCGCCAGCAGCTTGGGACAGGTCGACTATGGCTACACCTTC.